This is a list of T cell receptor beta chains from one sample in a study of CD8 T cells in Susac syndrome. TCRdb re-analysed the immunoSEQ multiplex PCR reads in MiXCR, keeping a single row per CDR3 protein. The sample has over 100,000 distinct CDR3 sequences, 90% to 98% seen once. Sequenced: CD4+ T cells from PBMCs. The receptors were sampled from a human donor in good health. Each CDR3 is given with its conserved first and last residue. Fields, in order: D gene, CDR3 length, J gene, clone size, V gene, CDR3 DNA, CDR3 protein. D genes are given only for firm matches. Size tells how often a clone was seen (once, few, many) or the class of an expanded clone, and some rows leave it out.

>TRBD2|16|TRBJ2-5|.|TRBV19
TGTGCCAGTAGTATAAACAGCGGGGGGGCCTTTGAGACCCAGTACTTC
CASSINSGGAFETQYF
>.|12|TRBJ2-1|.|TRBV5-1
TGCGCCAGCAGCTTGGACTACAATGAGCAGTTCTTC
CASSLDYNEQFF
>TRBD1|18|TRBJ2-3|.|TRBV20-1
TGCAGTGCTAGAGACCCTAACAGGGACAGGAGAGGCACAGATACGCAGTATTTT
CSARDPNRDRRGTDTQYF
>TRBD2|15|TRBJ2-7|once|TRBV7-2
TGTGCCAGCAGCCAGGAACTTGTAGCGGGAATCGAGCAGTACTTC
CASSQELVAGIEQYF
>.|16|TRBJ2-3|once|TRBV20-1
TGCAGTGCTAGAGAACCCTCCAAGGTCGGGCGGGATACGCAGTATTTT
CSAREPSKVGRDTQYF
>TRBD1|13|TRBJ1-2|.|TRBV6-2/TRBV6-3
TGTGCCAGCTCGCAGGGGGGGAACTATGGCTACACCTTC
CASSQGGNYGYTF
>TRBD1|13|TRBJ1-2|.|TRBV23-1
TGCGCCAGCAGTCAAGAGGGGGCCGCAGGCTACACCTTC
CASSQEGAAGYTF
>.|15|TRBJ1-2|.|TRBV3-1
TGTGCCAGCAGCCAAGATCTAGCGGGTTTATATGGCTACACCTTC
CASSQDLAGLYGYTF
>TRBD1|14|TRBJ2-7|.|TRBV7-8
TGTGCCAGCAGCGTCCGGGACAGTGGTAACGAGCAGTACTTC
CASSVRDSGNEQYF
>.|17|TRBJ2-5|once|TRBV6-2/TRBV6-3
TGTGCCAGCAGTCCAGGAGTCACAGTTTCCAGGGAGGAGACCCAGTACTTC
CASSPGVTVSREETQYF
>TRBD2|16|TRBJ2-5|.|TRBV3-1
TGTGCCAGCAGCCAAGATCAGGGCGGGGGGCCCAAGACCCAGTACTTC
CASSQDQGGGPKTQYF
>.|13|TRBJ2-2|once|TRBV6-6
TGTGCCAGCAGTACACTAGCCCCCGGGGAGCTGTTTTTT
CASSTLAPGELFF
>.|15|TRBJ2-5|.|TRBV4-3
TGCGCCAGCAGCCAAGATTCAGGGAGAGGAGAGACCCAGTACTTC
CASSQDSGRGETQYF
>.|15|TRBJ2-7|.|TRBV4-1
TGCGCCAGCAGCCTCGGAACAGGGATTTCCTACGAGCAGTACTTC
CASSLGTGISYEQYF
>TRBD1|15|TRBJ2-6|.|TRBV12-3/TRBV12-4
TGTGCCAGCAGTCTGAGGGGGCGTGGGGCCAACGTCCTGACTTTC
CASSLRGRGANVLTF
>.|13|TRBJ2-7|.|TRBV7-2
TGTGCCAGCAGCCCCAGTCAGCCTTGGGAGCAGTACTTC
CASSPSQPWEQYF
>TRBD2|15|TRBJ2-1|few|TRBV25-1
TGTGCCAGCAGTTTAGCGGGAGAGTCCTACAATGAGCAGTTCTTC
CASSLAGESYNEQFF
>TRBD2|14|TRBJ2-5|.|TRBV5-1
TGCGCCAGCAGCCCTGTAGCGGGGGAAGAGACCCAGTACTTC
CASSPVAGEETQYF
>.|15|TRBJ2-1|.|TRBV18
TGTGCCAGCTCCCCGGGGCTCCTGAGGGACAATGAGCAGTTCTTC
CASSPGLLRDNEQFF
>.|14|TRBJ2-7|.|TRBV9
TGTGCCAGCAGCCAAACGGGGACTCTCTACGAGCAGTACTTC
CASSQTGTLYEQYF
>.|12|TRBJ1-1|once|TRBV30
TGTGCCTTTTGGGCGGTGGACACTGAAGCTTTCTTT
CAFWAVDTEAFF
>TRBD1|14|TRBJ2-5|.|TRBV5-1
TGCGCCAGCAGCACAGGACAGGGTAGTGAGACCCAGTACTTC
CASSTGQGSETQYF
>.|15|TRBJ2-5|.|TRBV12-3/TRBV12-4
TGTGCCAGCAGCCCGGACGGACTTTCGTGGGAGACCCAGTACTTC
CASSPDGLSWETQYF
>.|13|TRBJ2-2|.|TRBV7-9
TGTGCCAGCAGCATCAGGGTGACCGGGGAGCTGTTTTTT
CASSIRVTGELFF
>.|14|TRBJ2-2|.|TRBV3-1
TGTGCCAGCAGTGGGAATGGGGTCACCGGGGAGCTGTTTTTT
CASSGNGVTGELFF
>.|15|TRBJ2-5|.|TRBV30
TGTGCCTGGAGTAGGGATGGCAGACCGGGGGAGACCCAGTACTTC
CAWSRDGRPGETQYF
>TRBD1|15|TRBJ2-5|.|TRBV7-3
TGTGCCAGCAGCCCGACAGGGCAGTTCCAAGAGACCCAGTACTTC
CASSPTGQFQETQYF
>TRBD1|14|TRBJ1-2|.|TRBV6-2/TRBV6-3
TGTGCCAGCAGTCCCAGACAGGGATACTATGGCTACACCTTC
CASSPRQGYYGYTF
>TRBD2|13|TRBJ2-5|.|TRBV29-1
TGCAGCGGGAAGCGGGACCTCCAAGAGACCCAGTACTTC
CSGKRDLQETQYF
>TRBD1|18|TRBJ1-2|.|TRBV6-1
TGTGCCAGCAGCCCCGGACCGGGACAGGGGGCGATTGGCTATGGCTACACCTTC
CASSPGPGQGAIGYGYTF
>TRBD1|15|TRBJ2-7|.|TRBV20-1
TGCAGTGCTAGAAAGGACAGGGGCTTGTCCTACGAGCAGTACTTC
CSARKDRGLSYEQYF
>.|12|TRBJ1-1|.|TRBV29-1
TGCAGCGTGGGGGCCAGGAACACTGAAGCTTTCTTT
CSVGARNTEAFF
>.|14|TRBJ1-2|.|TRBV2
TGTGCCAGCAGTGAAGGGCAGAGAACCTATGGCTACACCTTC
CASSEGQRTYGYTF
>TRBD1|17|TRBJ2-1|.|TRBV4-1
TGCGCCAGCAGCCAAGATCCCAAACAGGGGTTATACAATGAGCAGTTCTTC
CASSQDPKQGLYNEQFF
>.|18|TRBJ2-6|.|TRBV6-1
TGTGCCAGCAGCCGTGCCGGGACAAATCCTTCTGGGGCCAACGTCCTGACTTTC
CASSRAGTNPSGANVLTF
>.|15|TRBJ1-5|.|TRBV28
TGTGCCAGCAGTTCAGGACTGTGGGTCAATCAGCCCCAGCATTTT
CASSSGLWVNQPQHF
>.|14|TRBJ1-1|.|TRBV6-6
TGTGCCAGCAGCTCACAGGGTGTCTTGACTGAAGCTTTCTTT
CASSSQGVLTEAFF
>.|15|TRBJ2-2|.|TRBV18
TGTGCCAGCTCAAACCGGGACTTGAACACCGGGGAGCTGTTTTTT
CASSNRDLNTGELFF
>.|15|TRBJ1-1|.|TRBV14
TGTGCCAGCAGCCAGATAACAGGGAGAGGGACTGAAGCTTTCTTT
CASSQITGRGTEAFF
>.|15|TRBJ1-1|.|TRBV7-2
TGTGCCAGCAGCTTCCGGACCGTCTCGGGCACTGAAGCTTTCTTT
CASSFRTVSGTEAFF
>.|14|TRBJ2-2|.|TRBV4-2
TGTGCCAGCAGCCCGAACGGCGCGGGCGGGGAGCTGTTTTTT
CASSPNGAGGELFF
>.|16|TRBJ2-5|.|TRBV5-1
TGCGCCAGCACCCTCTGGGGTAGAATGTACCAAGAGACCCAGTACTTC
CASTLWGRMYQETQYF
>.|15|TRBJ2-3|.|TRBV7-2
TGTGCCAGCAGCTTAGAGGGACTTCCCACAGATACGCAGTATTTT
CASSLEGLPTDTQYF
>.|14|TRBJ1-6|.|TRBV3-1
TGTGCCAGCAGCCAGAACGGGTATAATTCACCCCTCCACTTT
CASSQNGYNSPLHF
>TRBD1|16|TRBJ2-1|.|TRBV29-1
TGCAGCGTTGGGGGACAGGACGCTTCAACCTACAATGAGCAGTTCTTC
CSVGGQDASTYNEQFF
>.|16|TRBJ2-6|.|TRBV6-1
TGTGCCAGCCACAGTGGGGGATCCTCTGGGGCCAACGTCCTGACTTTC
CASHSGGSSGANVLTF
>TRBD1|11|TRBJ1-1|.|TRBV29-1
TGCAGCGTAGGACAGGGCACTGAAGCTTTCTTT
CSVGQGTEAFF
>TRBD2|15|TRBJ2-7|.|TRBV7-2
TGTGCCAGCAGCTGGTACAGCGGGGGGACCTCGGAAGAGTACTTC
CASSWYSGGTSEEYF
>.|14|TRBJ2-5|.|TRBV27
TGTGCCACCGCGAGAGGAGCGTACCAAGAGACCCAGTACTTC
CATARGAYQETQYF
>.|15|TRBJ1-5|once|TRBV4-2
TGTGCCAGCAGCCAAGATTTGCAGGACAATCAGCCCCAGCATTTT
CASSQDLQDNQPQHF
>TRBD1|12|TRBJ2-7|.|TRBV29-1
TGCAGCGGTGGACAGGGTGCGGGGGAGCAGTACTTC
CSGGQGAGEQYF
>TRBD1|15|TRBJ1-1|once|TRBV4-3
TGCGCCAGCAGCCAAGACCAACAGGGGGACACTGAAGCTTTCTTT
CASSQDQQGDTEAFF
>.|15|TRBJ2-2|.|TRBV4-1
TGCGCCAGCAGCCAACCAGTGGCGAACACCGGGGAGCTGTTTTTT
CASSQPVANTGELFF